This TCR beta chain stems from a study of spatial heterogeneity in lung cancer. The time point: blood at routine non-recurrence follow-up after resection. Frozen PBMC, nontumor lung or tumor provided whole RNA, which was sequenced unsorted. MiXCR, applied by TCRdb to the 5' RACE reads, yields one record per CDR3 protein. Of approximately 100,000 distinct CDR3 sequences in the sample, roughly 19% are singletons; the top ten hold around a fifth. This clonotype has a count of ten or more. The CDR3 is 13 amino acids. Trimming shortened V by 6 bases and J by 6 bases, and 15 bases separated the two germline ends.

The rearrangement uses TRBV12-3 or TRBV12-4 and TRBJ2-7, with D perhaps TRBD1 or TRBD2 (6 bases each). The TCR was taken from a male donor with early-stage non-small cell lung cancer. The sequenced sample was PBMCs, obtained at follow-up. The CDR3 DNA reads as TGTGCCAGCAGCGCGACGGGGGCCTCCGAGCAGTACGTC. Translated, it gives CASSATGASEQYV.